The clone carrying this T cell receptor (beta chain) was counted at least ten times. The antigen is not known. TCRdb reprocessed the 5' RACE reads with MiXCR, giving one entry per CDR3 protein. Of tens of thousands of distinct CDR3 sequences in the sample, 9% to 13% are singletons; the top ten hold over 2.5%. The data are from a study of early T cells in non-severe SARS-CoV-2 infection. Broader study findings: The matching step, a VDJdb search, favored anti-spike CD8 responses and missed private and CD4 specificities.

Germline V gene lookup returns CDR1 SGHDT and CDR2 YYEEEE. Between the trimmed V and J ends, which lost 5 bases and 6 bases, there was a span of 10 bases. The CDR3 has 12 residues. The TCR sequence derives from an adult who was a healthcare worker with PCR-confirmed SARS-CoV-2 infection or an uninfected control (not recorded which). The chain is built from TRBV5-6 and TRBJ2-3; D is uncertain. The sequencing sample was made of whole blood. CDR3 region: CASSWPRDTQYF. CDR3 in DNA: TGTGCCAGCAGTTGGCCGCGGGATACGCAGTATTTT.